This T cell receptor (beta chain) was identified during a study of early T cells in non-severe SARS-CoV-2 infection. About the research overall: The chains were unpaired, and the sequenced material was bulk RNA from unsorted whole blood. Study-level findings and limits: Comparison of clonotypes with VDJdb favored anti-spike CD8 responses while missing private and CD4 specificities.

The CDR3 totals 13 residues. Per germline, CDR1 MNHEY and CDR2 SVGAGI. V lost 5 bases to trimming and J lost 6 bases, with 12 bases between them. Separate cDNA molecules each had unique molecular identifiers attached to them. TCRdb redid the calling of the 5' RACE reads with MiXCR, one entry per CDR3 protein. Among around 94,000 distinct CDR3 sequences listed, 13% were seen once. This clonotype was counted between two and nine times. Its antigen is unknown. Source material: whole blood. This clonotype was obtained from an adult who was a healthcare worker with PCR-confirmed SARS-CoV-2 infection or an uninfected control (not recorded which). The chain links TRBV6-5 to TRBJ2-3, with D possibly TRBD2 on 6 matching bases. CDR3 DNA: TGTGCCAGCAGTCCATCGGAGGGTGATACGCAGTATTTT. It encodes CASSPSEGDTQYF.